This T cell receptor beta chain was captured in a study of T-cell memory formation after mild COVID-19 (dated by TCRdb to 2020 to 2022). Study-level background: TCR sequence clusters from the two donors were largely donor specific. In two donors, T-cell clones that expanded and contracted after mild COVID-19 were followed by sequencing TCRalpha and TCRbeta repertoires longitudinally. Two young, previously healthy adult volunteers made up the cohort, one male and one female. The paper as a whole reports these results and caveats: Clones that contracted from day 15 to 85 showed balanced CD4/CD8 phenotypes, whereas a second wave of clones that expanded from day 15 to 37 leaned towards CD4+. Whether the second-wave clones peaking on day 37 were SARS-CoV-2 specific was not confirmed. The study included only a couple of mild cases, and larger cohorts that include severe cases with pre-infection samples were judged to be necessary. Some responding clones were detected in pre-infection memory, suggesting pre-existing cross-reactive memory T cells joined the SARS-CoV-2 response. Contracting CD4+ clones turned up mainly in the CM and EM memory subsets, whereas EMRA was where CD8+ clones were enriched.

Trimming takes 1 base off V and 3 bases off J; junction bases not matched to a gene: 7. From its cysteine to its phenylalanine, the CDR3 spans 17 amino acids. The DNA shown is the 51-base CDR3, in frame from base 1. For CDR1 and CDR2, the germline V gene lists SGHRS and YFSETQ. Ficoll-Paque density gradient centrifugation was used to isolate PBMCs. Regarding this clonotype: Which antigen it targets is not known. Within one base of it there is no much larger clone, and no base qualities were kept.

TCRdb records Illumina NovaSeq 6000 as the sequencer. TCRalpha and TCRbeta cDNA libraries were built by 5'RACE with constant-segment primers, adding sample barcodes and unique molecular identifiers. RNA was extracted from every sample with Trizol reagent. The libraries were amplified in two PCR steps, and the second step added a second sample barcode and Illumina TruSeq adapters. Sequencing of libraries was performed on an Illumina NovaSeq with 2 x 150 bp paired-end reads. The original methods were these. With migec v1.2.7, reads were demultiplexed and then collapsed into UMI-guided consensus sequences. Using mixcr v2.1.11, UMI consensuses were aligned to TRA and TRB V and J templates and then assembled into clonotypes. Clonotypes were classified as expanded or contracted when called significant by both edgeR and NoisET, with noise models trained on biological replicates. For edgeR calls, the thresholds were a false discovery rate-adjusted p below 0.01 and a log2 fold-change of 1. As an exploratory analysis of dynamics, max-normalized trajectories of the 1000 most abundant clonotypes were examined with PCA combined with hierarchical clustering. Each responding clone was given a CD4 or CD8 phenotype based on the CD4+ and CD8+ repertoires, which had been sequenced separately. TCRdb took the public reads, trimmed them with fastp at Q25, ran MiXCR for clone calling and kept in-frame beta chains. CDR3 protein sequences are deduplicated, and each keeps its most common genes and DNA. The V and J calls reflect TCRdb's pipeline rather than the authors' work. This sample gives about 400,000 distinct CDR3 sequences in total; less than 25% of them show up just once. The top ten clones comprise about an eighth of the sample.

The origin of this receptor is an adult woman who had mild COVID-19 (a few samples of this study predate the infection). The sample titles of this study are shuffled in the database, so cell type and time point are left out; the donor was told from shared clones. Sequencing input: PBMCs or a T cell subset sorted from them (not recorded which). The V and J segments used are TRBV5-1 and TRBJ2-3; 11 bases in between match TRBD2. The bases are TGCGCCAGCAGCTTGATGAGGACTAGCGGGTCGACAGATACGCAGTATTTT. Its protein product is CASSLMRTSGSTDTQYF.